What follows describes a single T cell receptor (beta chain). Antigen specificity is unknown. CDR1 and CDR2 from the germline V gene are DFQATT and SNEGSKA (reference sequence). The CDR3 covers 11 residues. The V and J ends lost 6 bases and 5 bases respectively, with 10 bases between them. The entry originates in a study of PD-1 blockade in classical Hodgkin lymphoma. The data were produced by immunoSEQ multiplex PCR, yet TCRdb's version contains in-frame clones alone and is incomplete. The sample consists of more than 140,000 clones, approximately 80% of them appearing once. Overall study findings and caveats: In CD4+ cells, TCR diversity went up significantly by C4D1, but in CD8+ cells it did not. Complete responders showed a baseline diversity that resembled the diversity of newly diagnosed patients. Anyone who began nivolumab under 1 year after ASCT was excluded.

The patients all showed relapse after autologous stem cell transplantation, while their brentuximab vedotin exposure varied. Best responses were complete response, partial response or progressive disease. This specimen consisted of peripheral blood mononuclear cells (PBMCs), obtained before the second cycle of nivolumab. The rearrangement uses TRBV20-1 and TRBJ1-1, with unresolved D. The TCR originated in a human donor with classical Hodgkin lymphoma. The CDR3 protein is CSATHRTEAFF. The CDR3 DNA is TGCAGTGCGACGCACAGAACTGAAGCTTTCTTT.